The 12 T cell receptor beta chains in this list originate from one sample, sequenced in a study of T cell clonality in common variable immunodeficiency (dated by TCRdb to the mid-2010s). Library method: the immunoSEQ multiplex PCR assay. What TCRdb holds here is the immuneACCESS table cut down to in-frame rearrangements. Part of the clones is not present; checked against another copy, under half of the missing clones reflect an unresolved V gene, and the others are unexplained. The sample has 25,000 to 30,000 clones on record, with no singletons. Around 4% of the sample is taken by the ten largest. On the study overall, not on this receptor specifically: CVID TCRbeta sequences reportedly showed fewer deletions and N-nucleotide insertions and lacked highly modified clones with 13 or more V deletions.

Their antigen targets remain unknown. The sequencing input was peripheral blood mononuclear cells. Every receptor here comes from a human donor with common variable immunodeficiency.

This clone occurred a few times. Read data end 3 residues before the CDR3 end; the end is taken from the germline J gene. J is TRBJ1-2 and V is TRBV18; 11 bases map to TRBD1. This CDR3 has 16 amino acids. After removal of 4 bases from V and 4 bases from J, the junction contained 8 bases not matched to a gene. CDR1 and CDR2 from the germline V gene are KGHSH and LQKENI. The part of the CDR3 DNA that was read is TGTGCCAGCTCACAAACGGACAGGGGGCTCGGCTATGGC. Its translation: CASSQTDRGLGYG. The whole CDR3 protein reads CASSQTDRGLGYGYTF.

This clone was observed many times. Read coverage stops 3 residues before the CDR3 terminus; the germline J gene supplies the remainder. The rearrangement links TRBV5-1 to TRBJ1-1; 8 bases agree with TRBD1. V dropped 4 bases and J dropped 6; count of bases not matched to a gene: 8. The CDR3 spans 14 residues. Germline-derived CDR1 and CDR2 are SGHRS and YFSETQ. The part of the CDR3 DNA that was read is TGCGCCAGCAGCCCCCGGACAGGGCTGGCTGAA. It translates to CASSPRTGLAE. The full CDR3 protein is CASSPRTGLAEAFF.

This clone has at least ten counts. The CDR3 end falls 3 residues outside the read, so it is completed with the germline J gene. The chain uses TRBV5-1 and TRBJ1-2; a possible D gene is TRBD1 (5 bases). The CDR3 consists of 13 residues. The V gene's germline CDR1 is SGHRS and CDR2 YFSETQ. The DNA read from the CDR3 is TGCGCCAGCAGCTCAGGAGGGGTAGGCGGC. It encodes CASSSGGVGG. The complete CDR3 protein is CASSSGGVGGYTF.

The table lists this clone with many counts. The CDR3 end falls 3 residues outside the read, so it is completed with the germline J gene. The chain is built from TRBV5-1 and TRBJ1-6, with D maybe TRBD1 (6 bases). From germline, CDR1 is SGHRS and CDR2 YFSETQ. Deletions cut 2 bases from V and 7 bases from J, with 19 bases between. This CDR3 spans 17 amino acids. The CDR3 reads CASSLHGGGARNSPLHF. The sequenced part of the CDR3 DNA is TGCGCCAGCAGCTTACACGGAGGGGGGGCTCGAAATTCACCC.

Points on this clone: With the read ending 3 residues before the CDR3 end, the germline J gene is used to fill in that end. The genes are TRBV7-2 and TRBJ2-6; no firm D call. From germline, CDR1 is SGHTA and CDR2 FQGNSA. The CDR3 sequence is 16 residues long. The V end lost 0 bases, the J end lost 0 bases, and 6 bases lay between the germline ends. CDR3 protein: CASSLASNSGANVLTF. CDR3 bases read: TGTGCCAGCAGCTTAGCTTCAAACTCTGGGGCCAACGTC.

This clone appeared a few times. Coverage ceases 3 residues before the CDR3 finishes, and the germline J gene fills in the end. The chain employs TRBV10-3 and TRBJ2-7; 8 bases are shared with TRBD2. Germline CDR1 is ENHRY and CDR2 is SYGVKD. V lost 3 bases to trimming and J lost 3 bases; unmatched junction nucleotides: 10. The CDR3 has 16 amino acids. CDR3 DNA (partial): TGTGCCATCAGTGACGTTGGCTCTAGCGGGCGCTACGAG. It yields the protein CAISDVGSSGRYE. The entire CDR3 reads CAISDVGSSGRYEQYF.

This clone was found a few times. The sequenced fragment ends 3 residues before the CDR3 boundary, so the rest is inferred from the germline J gene. Other DNA variants within this sample encode the same CDR3. The gene calls are TRBV30 and TRBJ2-2; 7 bases align to TRBD2. The germline V gene has CDR1 GTSNPN and CDR2 SVGIG (reference sequence). Germline trimming cut 3 bases from V and 3 bases from J; bases unmatched to any gene: 4. The length of the CDR3 is 14 residues. CDR3 DNA, as far as it was read: TGTGCCTGGAGGGCGGGAGTATACACCGGGGAG. It is translated as CAWRAGVYTGE. The full-length CDR3 reads as CAWRAGVYTGELFF.

Note on this clone: The read comes to an end 3 residues before the CDR3 does, leaving the germline J gene to fill in the end. The gene calls are TRBV2 and TRBJ1-2; D may be TRBD1 (6 bases). Germline loops: CDR1 SNHLY, CDR2 FYNNEI. Trimming left V 7 bases short and J 4 bases short, with 13 bases between. This CDR3 has 13 residues. The CDR3 sequence: CASNQRGIYGYTF. CDR3 bases read: TGTGCCAGCAACCAAAGGGGGATCTATGGC.

This clone appeared many times. Partial CDR3 DNA: TGTGCCAGCAGCTTACAGGGGCGAAGGGACACTGAA. Protein product: CASSLQGRRDTE. The whole CDR3 sequence is CASSLQGRRDTEAFF. The V and J genes are TRBV7-9 and TRBJ1-1; D perhaps matches TRBD1 (6 bases). With the read ending 3 residues before the CDR3 end, the germline J gene is used to fill in that end. The CDR3 totals 15 residues. CDR1 and CDR2 from the germline V gene are SEHNR and FQNEAQ (reference sequence). Trimming left V 2 bases short and J 3 bases short, with 13 bases between.

Remarks on this clone: The DNA ends 3 residues before the CDR3 does, and the rest of the CDR3 is filled in from the germline J gene. The genes are TRBV7-8 and TRBJ2-7; D unresolved. The ends were cut back, 1 base at V and 5 bases at J, with 9 bases in the middle. The CDR3 has 13 residues. The germline V gene encodes CDR1 SGHVS and CDR2 FQNEAQ. CDR3 sequence reads: CASSLGVDDEQYF. Incomplete CDR3 DNA: TGTGCCAGCAGCTTAGGCGTTGATGACGAG.

Concerning this clone itself: The sequenced fragment ends 3 residues before the CDR3 boundary, so the rest is inferred from the germline J gene. This sequence joins TRBV18 and TRBJ2-1; possible D gene TRBD1, 5 bases. Germline values: CDR1 KGHSH, CDR2 LQKENI. The CDR3 has 17 residues. V lost 2 bases, J lost 2 bases, and 16 bases lay in between. The CDR3 protein is CASSPFGAGKTYNEQFF. Partial CDR3 DNA: TGTGCCAGCTCACCATTTGGGGCAGGGAAGACCTACAATGAG.

This clone has at least ten counts. The read stops 3 residues short of the end of the CDR3; the missing end is completed from the germline J gene. The chain recombines TRBV18 with TRBJ1-1; 12 bases match TRBD1. V dropped 1 base and J dropped 1; count of bases not matched to a gene: 4. Germline V gene sequence: CDR1 KGHSH, CDR2 LQKENI. This CDR3 spans 17 amino acids. The CDR3 DNA, read in part, is TGTGCCAGCTCACCACTGGGACAGGGGGCTCGGAACACTGAA. Its protein is CASSPLGQGARNTE. The CDR3, in full, reads CASSPLGQGARNTEAFF.